This passage covers 10 T cell receptor beta chains from one sample sequenced in a study of long-term antiretroviral therapy in people with HIV. Samples were assayed with immunoSEQ v3.0 at survey level. Using immunoSEQ multiplex PCR, the repertoire was profiled, and TCRdb retains in-frame clones only, with some absent. The sample lists around 13,000 clones, 80% occurring once. Material: unsorted PBMCs, obtained 3.2 years before starting antiretroviral therapy. The receptor set was obtained from a man in his forties or fifties with HIV.

This clone was seen only a few times. CDR3: CASRGQGGNEKLFF. In DNA form, the CDR3 reads TGTGCCAGCAGGGGGCAGGGCGGTAATGAAAAACTGTTTTTT. The chain carries TRBV7-4 and TRBJ1-4, with D possibly being TRBD1 (5 bases). V was trimmed by 6 bases and J by 4 bases, leaving 12 bases between them. The germline V gene has CDR1 SGHVT and CDR2 SQSDAQ. The CDR3 sequence is 14 residues long.

J is TRBJ2-7 and V is TRBV10-3; TRBD1 or TRBD2 may be the D gene (5 bases each). With 8 bases removed from V and 3 bases from J, the gap between germline ends came to 11 bases. The CDR3 has 12 amino acids. Germline V CDR1 and CDR2: ENHRY, SYGVKD. The CDR3 loop is CAIAQDFYEQYF. CDR3 bases: TGTGCCATCGCACAGGACTTCTACGAGCAGTACTTC.

The gene calls are TRBV2 and TRBJ1-5; D possibly corresponds to TRBD1 (6 bases). This CDR3 is 14 amino acids long. Per the germline V gene, CDR1 is SNHLY and CDR2 is FYNNEI. Trimming shortened V by 2 bases and J by 4 bases, and 9 bases separated the two germline ends. The CDR3 region has the DNA TGTGCCAGCAGTGAATGGACAGTTAATCAGCCCCAGCATTTT. It encodes CASSEWTVNQPQHF.

The chain combines TRBV19 with TRBJ2-1; D uncertain. The V end lost 5 bases, the J end lost 7 bases, and 12 bases lay between the germline ends. The CDR3 has 13 amino acids. Germline V gene lookup returns CDR1 LNHDA and CDR2 SQIVND (reference sequence). The CDR3 bases are TGTGCCAGTAGTTCGGCATCTGGGAATGAGCAGTTCTTC. Translated, it gives CASSSASGNEQFF. Full variable domain (rest looked up from reference TRBV19 and TRBJ2-1): DGGITQSPKYLFRKEGQNVTLSCEQNLNHDAMYWYRQDPGQGLRLIYYSQIVNDFQKGDIAEGYSVSREKKESFPLTVTSAQKNPTAFYLCASSSASGNEQFFGPGTRLTVL.

The J gene is TRBJ2-7, the V gene TRBV7-2, with D possibly TRBD2 on 7 matching bases. CDR1 is SGHTA and CDR2 is FQGNSA in the germline V gene. Trimming pared 4 bases from V and 0 bases from J, leaving 13 bases between. The CDR3 runs 15 residues. The CDR3 DNA sequence: TGTGCCAGCAGCTCTAGGGGGGGGTTCTCCTACGAGCAGTACTTC. Protein sequence: CASSSRGGFSYEQYF.

This sequence joins TRBV5-1 and TRBJ2-7; D not certain. This CDR3 is built from 13 residues. V gave up 0 bases and J gave up 5 bases, with 9 bases separating them. Germline CDR1 and CDR2: SGHRS and YFSETQ. For the CDR3, the DNA is TGCGCCAGCAGCTTGGGGCAGTCCCACGAGCAGTACTTC. Translated, it gives CASSLGQSHEQYF.

V and J are TRBV30 and TRBJ2-2; perhaps TRBD1 as D (5 bases). Germline lookup yields CDR1 GTSNPN and CDR2 SVGIG (reference sequence). Trimming pared 3 bases from V and 6 bases from J, leaving 11 bases between. This CDR3 has 13 residues. The CDR3 coding sequence is TGTGCCTGGAGAAAAAGGGGTTCCGGGGAGCTGTTTTTT. Its protein product is CAWRKRGSGELFF.

This clone has a single count. The rearrangement links TRBV27 to TRBJ1-6; 11 nucleotides match TRBD1. The germline gives CDR1 MNHEY, CDR2 SMNVEV (reference sequence). V shed 10 bases and J 9 bases; nucleotides not matched to a gene: 14. CDR3 length equals 16 residues. The CDR3 spells CATGQGAWAPGSPLHF. The DNA of the CDR3 is TGTGCCACCGGACAGGGGGCCTGGGCCCCCGGTTCACCCCTCCACTTT.

This chain links TRBV25-1 with TRBJ2-6, with D perhaps matching TRBD1 (5 bases). This CDR3 has 17 residues. Germline CDR1 and CDR2: MGHDK and SYGVNS. Trimming left V 3 bases short and J 5 bases short, with 17 bases between. The CDR3 is CASSESQGRGRANVLTF. CDR3 coding DNA: TGTGCCAGCAGTGAGTCCCAAGGTAGGGGCAGGGCCAACGTCCTGACTTTC.

V usage is TRBV5-4 and J usage is TRBJ2-2; D is perhaps TRBD1 (6 bases). This CDR3 contains 13 residues. From germline, CDR1 is SGHNT and CDR2 YYREEE (reference sequence). Between the trimmed V and J ends, which lost 0 bases and 7 bases, there was a span of 7 bases. The CDR3 DNA follows: TGTGCCAGCAGCTTGGAAGGGGGCGGGGAGCTGTTTTTT. It translates to CASSLEGGGELFF.